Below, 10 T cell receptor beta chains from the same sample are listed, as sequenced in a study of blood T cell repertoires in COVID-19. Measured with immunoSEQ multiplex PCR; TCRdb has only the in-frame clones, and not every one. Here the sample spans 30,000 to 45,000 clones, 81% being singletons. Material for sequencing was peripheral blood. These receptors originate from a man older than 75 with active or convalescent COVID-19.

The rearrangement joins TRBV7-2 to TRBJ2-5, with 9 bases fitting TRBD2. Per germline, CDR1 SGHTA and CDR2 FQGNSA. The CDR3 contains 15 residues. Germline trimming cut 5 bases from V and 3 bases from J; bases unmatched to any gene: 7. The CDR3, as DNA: TGTGCCAGCAGCATGAGGACTAGCGCCAAAGAGACCCAGTACTTC. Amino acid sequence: CASSMRTSAKETQYF.

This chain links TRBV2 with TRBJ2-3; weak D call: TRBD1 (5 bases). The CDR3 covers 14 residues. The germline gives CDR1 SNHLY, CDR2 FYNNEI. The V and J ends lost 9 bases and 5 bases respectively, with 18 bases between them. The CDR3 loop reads CARGGAEWGDTQYF. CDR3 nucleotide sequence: TGTGCCAGGGGTGGGGCGGAGTGGGGAGATACGCAGTATTTT. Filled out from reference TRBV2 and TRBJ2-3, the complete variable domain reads EPEVTQTPSHQVTQMGQEVILRCVPISNHLYFYWYRQILGQKVEFLVSFYNNEISEKSEIFDDQFSVERPDGSNFTLKIRSTKLEDSAMYFCARGGAEWGDTQYFGPGTRLTVL.

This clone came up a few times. The CDR3 here is CASSTDSYTEAFF. For the CDR3, the DNA is TGTGCCAGCAGTACAGACAGCTACACTGAAGCTTTCTTT. J is TRBJ1-1 and V is TRBV12-3 or TRBV12-4, with D tentatively TRBD1 (5 bases). Trimming left V 5 bases short and J 3 bases short, with 10 bases between. The CDR3 spans 13 residues.

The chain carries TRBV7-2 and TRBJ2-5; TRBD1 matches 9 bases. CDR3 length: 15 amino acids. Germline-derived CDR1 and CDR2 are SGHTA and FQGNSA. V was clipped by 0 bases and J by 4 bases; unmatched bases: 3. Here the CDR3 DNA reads TGTGCCAGCAGCTTAGCTGTGGACAGGGGAGAGACCCAGTACTTC. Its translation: CASSLAVDRGETQYF.

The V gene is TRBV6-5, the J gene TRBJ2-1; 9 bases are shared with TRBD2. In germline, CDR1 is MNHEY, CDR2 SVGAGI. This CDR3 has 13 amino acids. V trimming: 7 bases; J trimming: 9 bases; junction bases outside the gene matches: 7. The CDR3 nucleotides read TGTGCCAGCAAAACTAGCGGGCTGGGTGAGCAGTTCTTC. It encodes CASKTSGLGEQFF.

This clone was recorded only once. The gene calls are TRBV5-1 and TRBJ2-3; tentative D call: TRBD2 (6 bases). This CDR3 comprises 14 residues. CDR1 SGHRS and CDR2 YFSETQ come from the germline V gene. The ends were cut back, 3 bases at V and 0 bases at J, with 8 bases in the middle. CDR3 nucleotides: TGCGCCAGCAGCTCGGGACTGAGCACAGATACGCAGTATTTT. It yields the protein CASSSGLSTDTQYF.

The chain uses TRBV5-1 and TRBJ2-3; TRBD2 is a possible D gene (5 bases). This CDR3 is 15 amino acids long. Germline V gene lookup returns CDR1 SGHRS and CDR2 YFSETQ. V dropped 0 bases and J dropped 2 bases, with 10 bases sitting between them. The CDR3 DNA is TGCGCCAGCAGCTTGGGGACTTCCACCACAGATACGCAGTATTTT. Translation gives CASSLGTSTTDTQYF.

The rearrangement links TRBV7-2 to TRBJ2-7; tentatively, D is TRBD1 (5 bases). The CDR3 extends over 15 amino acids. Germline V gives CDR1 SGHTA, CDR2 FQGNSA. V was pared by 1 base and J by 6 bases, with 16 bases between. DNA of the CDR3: TGTGCCAGCAGCTTAGTTGGTCAGGGAAGAGGCGAGCAGTACTTC. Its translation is CASSLVGQGRGEQYF.

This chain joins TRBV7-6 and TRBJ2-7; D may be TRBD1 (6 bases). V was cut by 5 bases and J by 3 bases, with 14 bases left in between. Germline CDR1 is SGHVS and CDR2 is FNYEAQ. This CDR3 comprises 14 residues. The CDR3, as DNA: TGTGCCAGCAGCCCCCAGGACAGCCTCTACGAGCAGTACTTC. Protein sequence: CASSPQDSLYEQYF.

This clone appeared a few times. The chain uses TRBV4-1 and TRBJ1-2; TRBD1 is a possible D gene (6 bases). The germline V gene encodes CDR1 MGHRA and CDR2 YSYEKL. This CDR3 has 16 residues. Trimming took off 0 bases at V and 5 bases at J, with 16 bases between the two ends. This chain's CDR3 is CASSQDPGEGVYGYTF. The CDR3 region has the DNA TGCGCCAGCAGCCAAGACCCAGGGGAGGGAGTATATGGCTACACCTTC.